The source of this T cell receptor beta chain is a study of T cell responses to AZD1222 COVID-19 vaccine. Worth noting for this clone: Its antigen is currently unknown.

Overall study findings and caveats: Spike-specific TCR repertoires showed rising breadth and depth after two AZD1222 doses.

Measured with immunoSEQ multiplex PCR; TCRdb has only the in-frame clones, and not every one. The repertoire holds about 150,000 clones, about 87% seen once, with 2% to 2.5% in the top ten. Germline values: CDR1 SGHAT, CDR2 FQDESV (reference sequence). CDR3 size: 15 residues. The ends were cut back, 1 base at V and 0 bases at J, with 10 bases in the middle. The genes are TRBV11-1 and TRBJ2-7, with a possible D match to TRBD1 (6 bases). The specimen was peripheral blood, collected on day 0 of AZD1222 vaccination. The sequence came from an adult in good health. This CDR3 is CASSLDPGVSYEQYF. The CDR3 DNA reads TGTGCCAGCAGCTTAGATCCAGGGGTCTCCTACGAGCAGTACTTC.